This TCR beta chain was captured by sequencing in a study of immune evolution from preneoplasia to lung adenocarcinoma. Study summary: HLA loss of heterozygosity: under 7.5% AIS, less than 18% MIA, approximately 35% ADC, none AAH. Study-level findings and limits: Later-stage lesions seemingly showed higher T cell density and diversity than normal lung.

This table comes from immunoSEQ multiplex PCR, and its TCRdb copy is limited to in-frame clones, with some not included. The data contain tens of thousands of clones, around 79% of them singletons. The length of the CDR3 is 14 residues. Germline V gene lookup returns CDR1 KGHSH and CDR2 LQKENI. V shed 2 bases and J shed 4 bases, with 9 bases lying between them. A note on this clone: The antigen is not known.

J is TRBJ1-3 and V is TRBV18; D remains unclear. Sequencing used FFPE invasive lung adenocarcinoma tissue. This TCR was recovered from a person between 60 and 70 years old with lung adenocarcinoma. CDR3 sequence (DNA): TGTGCCAGCTCACCAGAGGCAGCCGGAAACACCATATATTTT. This translates into CASSPEAAGNTIYF. The full variable domain, completed using reference TRBV18 and TRBJ1-3, is NAGVMQNPRHLVRRRGQEARLRCSPMKGHSHVYWYRQLPEEGLKFMVYLQKENIIDESGMPKERFSAEFPKEGPSILRIQQVVRGDSAAYFCASSPEAAGNTIYFGEGSWLTVV.